Below are 19 T cell receptor beta chains sequenced from a single sample in a study of breast tumors, draining lymph nodes, adjacent tissues. Axillary draining lymph nodes of breast cancer patients supplied the node samples. TCRdb independently ran MiXCR on the multiplex PCR reads; one entry per CDR3 protein. The data contain roughly 120,000 distinct CDR3 sequences, just under 20% of them singletons. The source material was axillary lymph node tissue. These receptors originate from a female donor with breast cancer. Some clones in this sample may be carry-over from other donors' samples.

Note on this clonotype: A much larger clone differs by one base, so this may be a read error. The chain carries TRBV18 and TRBJ1-5; D remains unclear. The CDR3 has 13 residues. The V gene's germline CDR1 is KGHSH and CDR2 LQKENI. V lost 7 bases and J 4 bases, leaving 11 bases between the germline ends. The CDR3, as DNA: TGTGCCAGCTTCCATGACGGGAATCAGCCCCAGCATTTT. Amino acid sequence: CASFHDGNQPQHF.

Many counts were recorded for this clonotype. The CDR3 is CASSVTWREETQYF. The CDR3, as DNA: TGTGCCAGCAGCGTAACTTGGCGAGAAGAGACCCAGTACTTC. The chain links TRBV9 to TRBJ2-5, with D unclear. Germline V CDR1 and CDR2: SGDLS, YYNGEE. The CDR3 spans 14 residues. The ends were cut back, 1 base at V and 3 bases at J, with 10 bases in the middle.

In its sample, this clonotype was seen a few times. The V and J genes are TRBV20-1 and TRBJ2-2; D remains unclear. Germline CDR1 DFQATT, CDR2 SNEGSKA (reference sequence). The germline V and J ends were trimmed by 0 bases and 1 base, with 6 bases remaining between them. This CDR3 comprises 14 residues. The CDR3 protein is CSARDRRNTGELFF. The CDR3 nucleotides are TGCAGTGCTAGAGACAGGAGGAACACCGGGGAGCTGTTTTTT.

The chain carries TRBV5-5 and TRBJ2-2, with a tentative D call TRBD1 (6 bases). Looked up from germline, CDR1 is SGHKS and CDR2 is YYEKEE (reference sequence). V was trimmed by 3 bases and J by 1 base, leaving 7 bases between them. The CDR3 length is 14 residues. The CDR3 loop is CASSWGQNTGELFF. The CDR3 coding sequence is TGTGCCAGCAGCTGGGGACAGAACACCGGGGAGCTGTTTTTT.

This clonotype was counted many times. The V and J genes are TRBV19 and TRBJ1-6; unclear D gene. V lost 2 bases, J lost 6 bases, and 8 bases lay in between. Germline loops: CDR1 LNHDA, CDR2 SQIVND (reference sequence). The CDR3 consists of 14 residues. Here the CDR3 DNA reads TGTGCCAGTAGTATATCCGGGTTTAATTCACCCCTCCACTTT. Translating it yields CASSISGFNSPLHF.

This clonotype has a count of ten or more. The rearrangement joins TRBV2 to TRBJ2-7; D unclear. CDR1 and CDR2 from the germline V gene are SNHLY and FYNNEI. The CDR3 has 15 residues. The V end lost 0 bases, the J end lost 4 bases, and 13 bases lay between the germline ends. CDR3 DNA: TGTGCCAGCAGTGAAGCTTTTTTCCGACGGTACGAGCAGTACTTC. Protein sequence: CASSEAFFRRYEQYF.

This clonotype was observed a few times. This chain joins TRBV13 and TRBJ2-4, with 9 bases lining up with TRBD2. Germline V gives CDR1 PRHDT, CDR2 FYEKMQ (reference sequence). Unmatched junction bases numbered 8, after V lost 1 base and J lost 1 base. The CDR3 covers 18 residues. CDR3 nucleotides: TGTGCCAGCAGCTTAGTTGCGGGGGGGGCCAGCGCCAAAAACATTCAGTACTTC. Translation gives CASSLVAGGASAKNIQYF.

This clonotype came up once. V is TRBV9 and J is TRBJ2-3; the D is unclear. Germline loops: CDR1 SGDLS, CDR2 YYNGEE. Trimming took 7 bases from V and 2 from J, leaving 20 bases between them. The CDR3 has 16 residues. The CDR3 nucleotides are TGTGCCAGCTCACCACGCGGCAGCGAAATCACAGATACGCAGTATTTT. Its translation: CASSPRGSEITDTQYF.

This clonotype was recorded many times. The chain combines TRBV24-1 with TRBJ2-2; 8 bases fit TRBD1. The V gene's germline CDR1 is KGHDR and CDR2 SFDVKD. The CDR3 is 15 residues long. The V and J ends lost 4 bases and 1 base, in that order; junction bases with no gene match: 1. Written as DNA, the CDR3 is TGTGCCACCAGTGAGGACAGGGTGAACACCGGGGAGCTGTTTTTT. This translates into CATSEDRVNTGELFF.

V gene TRBV5-5 combines with J gene TRBJ2-4; tentative D call: TRBD1 (7 bases). The CDR3 has 15 residues. V gave up 7 bases and J gave up 8 bases, with 22 bases separating them. Germline-derived CDR1 and CDR2 are SGHKS and YYEKEE (reference sequence). The DNA of the CDR3 is TGTGCCAGCGGAACGGAGGGGGCTTGGACAGACATTCAGTACTTC. This translates into CASGTEGAWTDIQYF.

Ten or more counts support this clonotype. V gene TRBV5-1 combines with J gene TRBJ2-7; D ambiguous. V was shortened by 0 bases and J by 6 bases, with 7 bases between the two germline ends. CDR1 is SGHRS and CDR2 is YFSETQ in the germline V gene. This CDR3 has 12 amino acids. The CDR3 nucleotides read TGCGCCAGCAGCTTGGAGGATGGCGAGCAGTACTTC. This gives the protein CASSLEDGEQYF.

This clonotype was observed many times. The chain recombines TRBV5-8 with TRBJ1-2, with D uncertain. Trimming pared 3 bases from V and 4 bases from J, leaving 7 bases between. This CDR3 region has 12 residues. CDR1 and CDR2 (germline): SGHTS, YDEGEE. CDR3 region: CASSSEAYGYTF. DNA of the CDR3: TGTGCCAGCAGCTCAGAGGCCTATGGCTACACCTTC.

This chain joins TRBV27 and TRBJ2-1; 8 bases agree with TRBD1. Germline loops: CDR1 MNHEY, CDR2 SMNVEV (reference sequence). Trimming cost V 3 bases and J 7 bases; bases outside gene matches: 17. CDR3 length: 18 residues. CDR3: CASSFYRDRPRVENEQFF. The CDR3 nucleotides read TGTGCCAGCAGTTTTTACCGGGACAGGCCTCGTGTGGAGAATGAGCAGTTCTTC.

This clonotype was recorded many times. This sequence joins TRBV20-1 and TRBJ2-7; 8 positions agree with TRBD1. CDR3 length: 14 amino acids. The V and J ends lost 1 base and 3 bases, in that order; junction bases with no gene match: 5. The germline CDR1 and CDR2 sequences are DFQATT and SNEGSKA (reference sequence). Here the CDR3 reads CSARGDRSFYEQYF. The DNA for the CDR3 is TGCAGTGCTAGAGGGGACAGGTCTTTCTACGAGCAGTACTTC.

This clonotype was recorded at least ten times. The chain combines TRBV12-3 or TRBV12-4 with TRBJ2-1; D is ambiguous. The CDR3 runs to 16 residues. V lost 1 base and J 4 bases, leaving 14 bases between the germline ends. CDR3 region: CASSLVATPYYNEQFF. Written as DNA, the CDR3 is TGTGCCAGCAGTTTAGTAGCAACACCATATTACAATGAGCAGTTCTTC.

This clonotype appeared many times. This sequence joins TRBV5-6 and TRBJ2-7; either TRBD1 or TRBD2 may supply D (5 bases each). From germline, CDR1 is SGHDT and CDR2 YYEEEE. V shed 4 bases and J shed 0 bases, with 17 bases lying between them. The length of the CDR3 is 16 residues. CDR3 loop: CASSLMGPKHSYEQYF. CDR3 DNA sequence: TGTGCCAGCAGCCTGATGGGACCGAAGCACTCCTACGAGCAGTACTTC. The full variable domain, with the rest looked up from reference TRBV5-6 and TRBJ2-7, is DAGVTQSPTHLIKTRGQQVTLRCSPKSGHDTVSWYQQALGQGPQFIFQYYEEEERQRGNFPDRFSGHQFPNYSSELNVNALLLGDSALYLCASSLMGPKHSYEQYFGPGTRLTVT.

Many counts were recorded for this clonotype. The J gene is TRBJ1-4, the V gene TRBV7-6; a possible D gene is TRBD1 (5 bases). V was trimmed by 8 bases and J by 8 bases, leaving 18 bases between them. This CDR3 contains 14 residues. Germline CDR1 SGHVS, CDR2 FNYEAQ. This CDR3 is CASHQKAGREKLFF. Here the CDR3 DNA reads TGTGCCAGCCACCAAAAGGCAGGGAGAGAAAAACTGTTTTTT.

At least ten counts were recorded for this clonotype. J is TRBJ2-5 and V is TRBV5-1; a possible D gene is TRBD1 (6 bases). The germline V gene encodes CDR1 SGHRS and CDR2 YFSETQ. V gave up 3 bases and J gave up 3 bases, with 9 bases separating them. The CDR3 spans 13 residues. The CDR3 spells CASSSYREETQYF. In nucleotides, the CDR3 is TGCGCCAGCAGCTCCTACAGGGAAGAGACCCAGTACTTC. The whole variable domain, filled in from reference TRBV5-1 and TRBJ2-5, reads KAGVTQTPRYLIKTRGQQVTLSCSPISGHRSVSWYQQTPGQGLQFLFEYFSETQRNKGNFPGRFSGRQFSNSRSEMNVSTLELGDSALYLCASSSYREETQYFGPGTRLLVL.

This clonotype was seen only once. The chain couples TRBV19 to TRBJ1-3, with D uncertain. The CDR3 length is 15 residues. Per the germline V gene, CDR1 is LNHDA and CDR2 is SQIVND (reference sequence). V lost 5 bases, J lost 3 bases, and 14 bases lay in between. This CDR3 is CASSLAAEIGNTIYF. The CDR3, as DNA: TGTGCCAGTAGTCTTGCGGCGGAAATTGGAAACACCATATATTTT.